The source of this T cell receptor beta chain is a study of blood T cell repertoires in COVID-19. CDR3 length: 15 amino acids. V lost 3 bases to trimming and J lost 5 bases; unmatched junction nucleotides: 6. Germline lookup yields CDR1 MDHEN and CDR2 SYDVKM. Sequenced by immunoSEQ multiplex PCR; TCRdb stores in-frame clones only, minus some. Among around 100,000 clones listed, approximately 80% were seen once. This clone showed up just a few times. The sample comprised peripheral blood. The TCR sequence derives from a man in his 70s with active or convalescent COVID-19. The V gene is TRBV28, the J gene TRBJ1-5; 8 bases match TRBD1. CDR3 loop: CASSLGGQAYQPQHF. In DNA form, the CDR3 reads TGTGCCAGCAGTTTGGGGGGACAGGCCTATCAGCCCCAGCATTTT.